What follows describes a single T cell receptor beta chain. Its target is not known. This record comes from a study of T cell repertoires in cytomegalovirus infection. Study in general: Selection of CMV epitopes for the study included recently identified HLA-C-restricted and well-studied HLA-B-restricted ones. Study conclusions and caveats: Cumulated frequencies of public TCR beta families served to identify carriers of CMV plus the relevant HLA. HLA-C-restricted CMV clonotypes gave the most frequent clonotype in two of eight donors.

The CDR3 runs to 14 residues. Trimming took 7 bases from V and 2 from J, leaving 14 bases between them. Germline lookup yields CDR1 MNHEY and CDR2 SVGAGI. TCRdb passed the reads through MiXCR, listing each CDR3 protein once. The profile shows some 500,000 distinct CDR3 sequences, approximately 40% of them singletons. This sample comprised cultured PBMCs, obtained from culture after CMV antigen stimulation. The chain is built from TRBV6-5 and TRBJ1-1; D uncertain. The source is a human donor in good health (CMV status not recorded). Some clones in this sample may be carry-over from other donors' samples. The CDR3 reads CASNPMGGNTEAFF. CDR3 nucleotide sequence: TGTGCCAGCAACCCCATGGGAGGAAACACTGAAGCTTTCTTT.